A selection of T cell receptor beta chains follows, all from one sample in a study of T-cell reconstitution after alpha-beta-depleted transplantation in children. TCRdb itself ran the PCR reads through MiXCR, one entry per CDR3 protein. The repertoire consists of a few hundred thousand distinct CDR3 sequences, with about a tenth occurring once and the leading ten covering approximately 2.3%. Sequenced material: PBMCs from the stem cell graft donor, taken from the stem cell graft. These receptors originate from a human donor who donated a stem cell graft to a child with acute lymphoblastic leukemia. CDR3s include the opening cysteine and the closing phenylalanine or tryptophan. The D gene is left open where the match is weak. The size of a clone is reported for some rows only, either as once, few or many, or as a class for expanded clones.

D,length,J,size,V,CDR3,DNA
.,13,TRBJ2-7,few,TRBV7-2,CASSQRRTNEQYF,TGTGCCAGCAGCCAACGCCGGACAAACGAGCAGTACTTC
.,15,TRBJ2-4,few,TRBV5-1,CASSLDAGAKNIQYF,TGCGCCAGCAGCTTGGACGCCGGAGCCAAAAACATTCAGTACTTC
TRBD2,18,TRBJ2-1,.,TRBV3-1,CASSQKKAGLAGLNEQFF,TGTGCCAGCAGCCAAAAAAAGGCCGGACTAGCGGGACTGAATGAGCAGTTCTTC
.,14,TRBJ2-7,few,TRBV6-1,CASSPSGEGYEQYF,TGTGCCAGCAGCCCCTCAGGGGAGGGCTACGAGCAGTACTTC
TRBD1,11,TRBJ1-2,many,TRBV30,CAEGQGRGYTF,TGTGCCGAGGGACAGGGGCGAGGCTACACCTTC
TRBD2,13,TRBJ2-1,.,TRBV12-3/TRBV12-4,CASSLKAGDGQFF,TGTGCCAGCAGTTTAAAAGCGGGAGATGGGCAGTTCTTC
.,14,TRBJ2-6,many,TRBV27,CASSLSSGANVLTF,TGTGCCAGCAGTTTATCGTCTGGGGCCAACGTCCTGACTTTC
.,18,TRBJ2-6,few,TRBV9,CASSDGRDGGSGANVLTF,TGTGCCAGCAGCGACGGAAGGGACGGTGGTTCTGGGGCCAACGTCCTGACTTTC
.,16,TRBJ2-7,few,TRBV19,CASSIGAHQFSYEQYF,TGTGCCAGTAGTATAGGGGCACACCAGTTCTCCTACGAGCAGTACTTC
.,11,TRBJ2-5,.,TRBV20-1,CSARAEETQYF,TGCAGTGCTAGGGCGGAAGAGACCCAGTACTTC
TRBD2,16,TRBJ2-3,few,TRBV7-2,CASSPLASGNTDTQYF,TGTGCCAGCAGCCCCCTGGCTAGCGGTAACACAGATACGCAGTATTTT
.,16,TRBJ2-7,.,TRBV18,CASSPLASVPSYEQYF,TGTGCCAGCTCACCGCTGGCAAGTGTACCCTCCTACGAGCAGTACTTC
TRBD1,15,TRBJ2-3,.,TRBV12-3/TRBV12-4,CASSPGDRGQDTQYF,TGTGCCAGCAGCCCCGGGGACAGGGGGCAGGATACGCAGTATTTT
.,17,TRBJ2-3,.,TRBV7-9,CASDPWGEQGNWRAQYF,TGTGCCAGCGACCCGTGGGGGGAACAGGGAAACTGGAGGGCGCAGTATTTT
.,13,TRBJ1-2,few,TRBV10-3,CAISTTESYGYTF,TGTGCCATCAGCACGACAGAGTCCTATGGCTACACCTTC
.,15,TRBJ2-1,few,TRBV5-5,CASSLGRGTYNEQFF,TGTGCCAGCAGCTTGGGACGGGGGACCTACAATGAGCAGTTCTTC
TRBD1,17,TRBJ2-7,few,TRBV5-6,CASSILLWGQGSGEQYF,TGTGCCAGCAGCATCCTACTGTGGGGACAGGGTTCGGGCGAGCAGTACTTC
.,14,TRBJ1-5,few,TRBV6-2/TRBV6-3,CASKVRGGVQPQHF,TGTGCCAGCAAGGTCCGTGGAGGGGTTCAGCCCCAGCATTTT
.,16,TRBJ2-2,few,TRBV20-1,CSARVDPGAPTGELFF,TGCAGTGCCAGAGTAGATCCCGGGGCCCCAACCGGGGAGCTGTTTTTT
TRBD1,16,TRBJ1-5,.,TRBV20-1,CSARADRGYSNQPQHF,TGCAGTGCTAGAGCCGACAGGGGTTATAGCAATCAGCCCCAGCATTTT
.,14,TRBJ2-7,.,TRBV29-1,CSVCCPGYSYEQYF,TGCAGCGTCTGTTGCCCAGGCTATTCCTACGAGCAGTACTTC
TRBD2,15,TRBJ2-5,few,TRBV20-1,CSARALAGREETQYF,TGCAGTGCTAGAGCGTTGGCAGGGCGGGAGGAGACCCAGTACTTC
TRBD2,15,TRBJ2-7,few,TRBV28,CASISLGGKRGEQYF,TGTGCCAGCATCAGTTTGGGGGGGAAAAGGGGCGAGCAGTACTTC
.,14,TRBJ2-3,few,TRBV3-1,CASSGLGRPDTQYF,TGTGCCAGCAGCGGATTAGGGAGGCCAGATACGCAGTATTTT
TRBD2,16,TRBJ2-2,.,TRBV5-1,CASSLPTSGNTGELFF,TGCGCCAGCAGCTTACCGACTAGCGGGAACACCGGGGAGCTGTTTTTT
.,18,TRBJ2-2,few,TRBV11-1,CASSEKRVWASDAGELFF,TGTGCCAGCAGCGAAAAAAGAGTGTGGGCTAGCGATGCCGGGGAGCTGTTTTTT
.,13,TRBJ2-1,.,TRBV27,CATASGLWNEQFF,TGTGCCACCGCGAGTGGCCTCTGGAATGAGCAGTTCTTC
.,11,TRBJ2-1,many,TRBV20-1,CSARDIREQFF,TGCAGTGCTAGAGATATAAGAGAGCAGTTCTTC
TRBD1,14,TRBJ1-2,few,TRBV20-1,CSARGDRGKYGYTF,TGCAGTGCTAGAGGGGACAGGGGGAAGTATGGCTACACCTTC
.,13,TRBJ2-1,.,TRBV7-9,CASSHLGGNEQFF,TGTGCCAGCAGCCACCTCGGCGGGAATGAGCAGTTCTTC
.,13,TRBJ1-5,few,TRBV29-1,CSVEPPFNQPQHF,TGCAGCGTTGAGCCTCCTTTCAATCAGCCCCAGCATTTT
.,13,TRBJ2-7,many,TRBV20-1,CSARFYRGYEQYF,TGCAGTGCTAGGTTTTACCGGGGGTACGAGCAGTACTTC
.,14,TRBJ2-1,.,TRBV29-1,CSVELLGGYNEQFF,TGCAGCGTTGAATTGCTTGGCGGTTACAATGAGCAGTTCTTC
.,16,TRBJ1-1,.,TRBV7-2,CASSLLTQGWGTEAFF,TGTGCCAGCAGCTTACTCACTCAGGGTTGGGGCACTGAAGCTTTCTTT
TRBD2,18,TRBJ2-7,.,TRBV20-1,CSARDLGSSGSHQYEQYF,TGCAGTGCTAGAGATCTGGGCTCGAGCGGGAGTCATCAATACGAGCAGTACTTC
.,11,TRBJ2-5,few,TRBV24-1,CATSYLETQYF,TGTGCCACCAGTTATCTAGAGACCCAGTACTTC
.,16,TRBJ2-1,few,TRBV20-1,CSARGMLASPNNEQFF,TGCAGTGCTAGAGGAATGCTAGCATCTCCAAACAATGAGCAGTTCTTC
.,15,TRBJ2-7,.,TRBV5-1,CARTRYRGMGYEQYF,TGCGCCAGAACCCGTTACCGGGGGATGGGCTACGAGCAGTACTTC
.,15,TRBJ2-3,.,TRBV13,CASSSHLRRDDTQYF,TGTGCCAGCAGCTCCCACCTTAGACGGGACGATACGCAGTATTTT
.,13,TRBJ2-7,.,TRBV5-1,CASSSLESWEQYF,TGCGCCAGCAGCTCACTAGAATCGTGGGAGCAGTACTTC
.,13,TRBJ2-7,many,TRBV3-1,CASSPGIHYEQYF,TGTGCCAGCAGCCCGGGGATTCACTACGAGCAGTACTTC
.,15,TRBJ1-4,few,TRBV5-5,CASSLEGITDEKLFF,TGTGCCAGCAGCTTGGAGGGGATAACTGATGAAAAACTGTTTTTT
.,13,TRBJ2-5,many,TRBV7-9,CASSLGVPDAQYF,TGTGCCAGCAGCTTAGGAGTGCCAGACGCCCAGTACTTC
TRBD1,14,TRBJ2-7,many,TRBV12-3/TRBV12-4,CASSRTGGSYEQYF,TGTGCCAGCAGCCGAACAGGGGGCTCCTACGAGCAGTACTTC
.,16,TRBJ1-3,many,TRBV6-5,CASSYAGTGSGNTIYF,TGTGCCAGCAGTTACGCCGGAACAGGGTCTGGAAACACCATATATTTT
.,14,TRBJ2-1,few,TRBV7-2,CASTSIREGPTQFF,TGTGCCAGCACCTCTATTAGAGAGGGACCTACCCAGTTCTTC
TRBD1,18,TRBJ2-6,.,TRBV3-1,CASTLRDRGHSGANVLTF,TGTGCCAGCACCCTCCGGGACAGGGGGCACTCTGGGGCCAACGTCCTGACTTTC
.,12,TRBJ1-2,many,TRBV3-1,CASSQTDYGYTF,TGTGCCAGCAGCCAAACGGATTATGGCTACACCTTC
TRBD2,15,TRBJ2-1,.,TRBV3-1,CASSRGTSAYNEQFF,TGTGCCAGCAGCCGCGGGACTAGCGCCTACAATGAGCAGTTCTTC
TRBD1,15,TRBJ2-7,.,TRBV7-2,CASSSTGGETYEQYF,TGTGCCAGCAGCTCGACAGGGGGGGAGACCTACGAGCAGTACTTC
TRBD2,15,TRBJ2-7,.,TRBV6-2/TRBV6-3,CASSLQRERIDEQYF,TGTGCCAGCAGTCTCCAGCGGGAGAGAATCGACGAGCAGTACTTC